The 25 T cell receptor beta chains below were found in one sample sequenced in a study of OX40 agonist ivuxolimab in advanced cancers. Only in-frame clones appear in the TCRdb table, and some are missing; sequencing was by immunoSEQ multiplex PCR. The table includes around 80,000 clones, approximately 86% detected once. The sample here was CD4+ or CD8+ T cells sorted from blood, taken in a trial of the OX40 agonist ivuxolimab. The receptor set was obtained from an adult with an advanced solid tumor such as melanoma, head and neck, liver or kidney cancer.

CDR3 residues: CASSVQGLGSNQPQHF. CDR3 DNA sequence: TGTGCCAGCAGTGTACAGGGGCTGGGGAGCAATCAGCCCCAGCATTTT. The chain uses TRBV6-1 and TRBJ1-5; 7 nucleotides match TRBD1. Germline CDR1 is MNHNS and CDR2 is SASEGT. Trimming at V came to 4 bases and at J to 1 base, leaving 7 bases not matched to a gene. CDR3 size: 16 residues.

The rearrangement joins TRBV29-1 to TRBJ1-4; maybe TRBD1 (5 bases). V lost 4 bases and J lost 7, with 13 bases in between. The CDR3 runs 13 residues. Per the germline V gene, CDR1 is SQVTM and CDR2 is ANQGSEA. For the CDR3, the DNA is TGCAGCGTTGGTGGGGCTGCTAGTGAAAAACTGTTTTTT. Protein sequence: CSVGGAASEKLFF.

V usage is TRBV6-5 and J usage is TRBJ1-2, with a tentative D call TRBD1 (5 bases). Trimming pared 6 bases from V and 6 bases from J, leaving 20 bases between. There are 15 residues in the CDR3. Per the germline V gene, CDR1 is MNHEY and CDR2 is SVGAGI. CDR3 DNA sequence: TGTGCCAGCAGCACACCCCCCCAGGGTTTTGATGGCTACACCTTC. Translating gives CASSTPPQGFDGYTF.

This clone has a single count. The chain uses TRBV5-1 and TRBJ1-5; D gene unclear. From germline, CDR1 is SGHRS and CDR2 YFSETQ. The CDR3 totals 15 residues. The V end was cut by 1 base, the J end by 1 base, with 9 bases between. The CDR3 DNA reads as TGCGCCAGCAGCTTGCACGGGGAGAGCAATCAGCCCCAGCATTTT. Its translation is CASSLHGESNQPQHF.

This clone was seen a handful of times. The chain is built from TRBV6-1 and TRBJ2-7; TRBD2 might be the D (6 bases). Germline lookup yields CDR1 MNHNS and CDR2 SASEGT. The CDR3 length is 14 residues. With 6 bases removed from V and 2 bases from J, the gap between germline ends came to 14 bases. The DNA of the CDR3 is TGTGCCAGCAGGAGGAGGGAAGGAACCTACGAGCAGTACTTC. This gives the protein CASRRREGTYEQYF.

The chain is built from TRBV10-3 and TRBJ2-5, with D unclear. Trimming took 0 bases from V and 4 from J, leaving 24 bases between them. Per the germline V gene, CDR1 is ENHRY and CDR2 is SYGVKD. There are 19 residues in the CDR3. The CDR3: CAISESNGVSPANRETQYF. As DNA, the CDR3 is TGTGCCATCAGTGAGTCGAATGGGGTAAGCCCGGCAAATCGAGAGACCCAGTACTTC.

The chain carries TRBV25-1 and TRBJ2-3; D is undetermined. Germline assignment: CDR1 MGHDK and CDR2 SYGVNS. The CDR3 is made up of 15 amino acids. The V gene lost 3 bases and the J gene lost 6 bases, with 16 bases spanning the gap. CDR3 sequence: CASSDVGPKDDTQYF. CDR3 bases: TGTGCCAGCAGTGATGTGGGCCCTAAGGACGATACGCAGTATTTT.

This clone is a singleton in its sample. The chain has TRBV6-5 and TRBJ1-2; D remains ambiguous. The CDR3 consists of 12 residues. From germline, CDR1 is MNHEY and CDR2 SVGAGI. Trimming left V 5 bases short and J 4 bases short, with 8 bases between. The CDR3 bases are TGTGCCAGCAGTGGCGTTCGCTATGGCTACACCTTC. Translation gives CASSGVRYGYTF.

The chain recombines TRBV10-3 with TRBJ1-5; 8 positions agree with TRBD1. With 4 bases clipped from V and 5 bases from J, the junction kept 10 bases outside the gene matches. CDR3 length equals 16 residues. Germline V gene data show CDR1 as ENHRY and CDR2 as SYGVKD. Here the CDR3 DNA reads TGTGCCATCAGTGCCAGAAGGACAGGGACTGATCAGCCCCAGCATTTT. This sequence encodes CAISARRTGTDQPQHF.

The chain recombines TRBV29-1 with TRBJ2-1; 9 bases agree with TRBD1. Germline V gene data show CDR1 as SQVTM and CDR2 as ANQGSEA. CDR3 size: 9 residues. V shed 7 bases, J shed 15 bases, and the junction held 4 bases outside the gene matches. CDR3 sequence (DNA): TGCAGCGCCGGACAGGGGCTGTTCTTC. Its protein is CSAGQGLFF.

The rearrangement uses TRBV19 and TRBJ2-3; no definite D call. The CDR3 consists of 12 residues. V lost 6 bases and J 2 bases, leaving 6 bases between the germline ends. Germline V gene sequence: CDR1 LNHDA, CDR2 SQIVND (reference sequence). The CDR3 DNA follows: TGTGCCAGTAGCCAGGTCACAGATACGCAGTATTTT. It encodes CASSQVTDTQYF. Together with reference TRBV19 and TRBJ2-3, the CDR3 gives the full variable domain: DGGITQSPKYLFRKEGQNVTLSCEQNLNHDAMYWYRQDPGQGLRLIYYSQIVNDFQKGDIAEGYSVSREKKESFPLTVTSAQKNPTAFYLCASSQVTDTQYFGPGTRLTVL.

This chain connects TRBV15 to TRBJ2-7; perhaps D is TRBD1 or TRBD2 (5 bases each). Germline values: CDR1 LNHNV, CDR2 YYDKDF (reference sequence). With 0 bases removed from V and 2 bases from J, the gap between germline ends came to 11 bases. CDR3 length: 15 amino acids. The DNA for the CDR3 is TGTGCCACCAGCAGAGACGGGACGGAGGCCTACGAGCAGTACTTC. Protein sequence: CATSRDGTEAYEQYF.

J is TRBJ2-1 and V is TRBV19; a possible D gene is TRBD1 (5 bases). Trimming removed 3 bases from V and 8 bases from J, with 11 bases in between. This CDR3 spans 13 amino acids. From germline, CDR1 is LNHDA and CDR2 SQIVND (reference sequence). CDR3 nucleotides: TGTGCCAGTAGTATGGGCAGGGCTGATGAGCAGTTCTTC. Its translation is CASSMGRADEQFF.

This chain uses TRBV5-1 with TRBJ2-5; tentatively, D is TRBD1 (8 bases). The V end lost 4 bases, the J end lost 2 bases, and 15 bases lay between the germline ends. From germline, CDR1 is SGHRS and CDR2 YFSETQ. The CDR3 runs to 15 residues. The DNA of the CDR3 is TGCGCCAGCAGCCCTGGACAGGGAGGGCAAGAGACCCAGTACTTC. It is translated as CASSPGQGGQETQYF.

The V gene is TRBV27, the J gene TRBJ1-2; D possibly corresponds to TRBD1 (5 bases). The V gene's germline CDR1 is MNHEY and CDR2 SMNVEV (reference sequence). This CDR3 spans 17 amino acids. Trimming removed 1 base at V and 7 bases at J, with 22 bases between. The CDR3 coding sequence is TGTGCCAGCAGTTTATACGGGACGGGCCCCTACGGTGGTGGCTACACCTTC. Translating gives CASSLYGTGPYGGGYTF.

J is TRBJ2-7 and V is TRBV2, with TRBD2 matching 11 bases. The CDR3 totals 15 residues. Germline CDR1 is SNHLY and CDR2 is FYNNEI. J lost 3 bases, V lost 4 bases, and 5 bases had no gene match. The CDR3 spells CASSASGGPGYEQYF. CDR3 bases: TGTGCCAGCAGTGCTAGCGGGGGGCCCGGCTACGAGCAGTACTTC.

This chain joins TRBV18 and TRBJ2-7, with 7 positions matching TRBD1. Germline V gene sequence: CDR1 KGHSH, CDR2 LQKENI. This CDR3 spans 13 amino acids. Unmatched junction bases numbered 4, after V lost 5 bases and J lost 3 bases. CDR3 residues: CASSVGQDYEQYF. CDR3 sequence (DNA): TGTGCCAGCTCAGTCGGACAGGACTACGAGCAGTACTTC.

The rearrangement joins TRBV5-1 to TRBJ1-2; D is ambiguous. This CDR3 contains 15 residues. Germline loops: CDR1 SGHRS, CDR2 YFSETQ. V lost 0 bases and J lost 3, with 12 bases in between. The CDR3 sequence: CASSLEPPRDYGYTF. CDR3 DNA: TGCGCCAGCAGCTTGGAACCCCCGAGAGACTATGGCTACACCTTC.

The chain combines TRBV27 with TRBJ2-3; 8 positions agree with TRBD2. This CDR3 is 13 amino acids long. The trim removed 5 bases at V and 6 bases at J, leaving 4 bases unmatched. The germline CDR1 and CDR2 sequences are MNHEY and SMNVEV (reference sequence). The CDR3 bases are TGTGCCAGCAGTCTCCGGGAGGGGGATACGCAGTATTTT. The encoded protein is CASSLREGDTQYF.

This chain joins TRBV20-1 and TRBJ1-2, with no clear D. Between the trimmed V and J ends, which lost 6 bases and 4 bases, there was a span of 9 bases. The CDR3 has 11 residues. Germline loops: CDR1 DFQATT, CDR2 SNEGSKA (reference sequence). CDR3 amino acids: CSADTGYGYTF. CDR3 nucleotides: TGCAGTGCCGATACGGGCTATGGCTACACCTTC.

This chain links TRBV9 with TRBJ2-3, with unresolved D. The CDR3 is 15 amino acids. Trimming took off 6 bases at V and 1 base at J, with 15 bases between the two ends. CDR1 is SGDLS, CDR2 YYNGEE, per germline. The CDR3 here is CASNVGQAGTDTQYF. CDR3 DNA: TGTGCCAGCAACGTCGGGCAGGCCGGCACAGATACGCAGTATTTT.

CDR3 sequence (DNA): TGTGCCAGCAGCCGGTACTCTGGAAACACCATATATTTT. Protein sequence: CASSRYSGNTIYF. This chain connects TRBV14 to TRBJ1-3; D unresolved. The CDR3 is 13 residues long. The V gene lost 4 bases and the J gene lost 0 bases, with 4 bases spanning the gap. Germline CDR1 reads SGHDN; CDR2 reads FVKESK.

The chain employs TRBV18 and TRBJ1-2, with 8 bases matching TRBD1. With V trimmed by 2 bases and J by 4 bases, 6 bases remained unmatched. Germline lookup yields CDR1 KGHSH and CDR2 LQKENI. This CDR3 comprises 15 residues. The CDR3, as DNA: TGTGCCAGCTCACCAAATGACAGGGGAATCTATGGCTACACCTTC. Protein sequence: CASSPNDRGIYGYTF.

This chain connects TRBV27 to TRBJ1-1, with D possibly being TRBD1 (6 bases). Germline CDR1 MNHEY, CDR2 SMNVEV (reference sequence). The CDR3 sequence is 14 residues long. Trimming took 6 bases from V and 2 from J, leaving 13 bases between them. The CDR3 sequence: CASREGQYNTEAFF. DNA for the CDR3: TGTGCCAGCAGAGAAGGACAGTATAACACTGAAGCTTTCTTT.

This rearrangement joins TRBV2 to TRBJ2-2, with a tentative D call TRBD1 (5 bases). The CDR3 is made up of 14 amino acids. V was pared by 4 bases and J by 4 bases, with 10 bases between. Germline assignment: CDR1 SNHLY and CDR2 FYNNEI. CDR3 sequence: CASSGQGSTGELFF. CDR3 DNA: TGTGCCAGCAGTGGTCAGGGAAGCACCGGGGAGCTGTTTTTT. The complete variable domain, with remaining parts taken from reference TRBV2 and TRBJ2-2, reads EPEVTQTPSHQVTQMGQEVILRCVPISNHLYFYWYRQILGQKVEFLVSFYNNEISEKSEIFDDQFSVERPDGSNFTLKIRSTKLEDSAMYFCASSGQGSTGELFFGEGSRLTVL.